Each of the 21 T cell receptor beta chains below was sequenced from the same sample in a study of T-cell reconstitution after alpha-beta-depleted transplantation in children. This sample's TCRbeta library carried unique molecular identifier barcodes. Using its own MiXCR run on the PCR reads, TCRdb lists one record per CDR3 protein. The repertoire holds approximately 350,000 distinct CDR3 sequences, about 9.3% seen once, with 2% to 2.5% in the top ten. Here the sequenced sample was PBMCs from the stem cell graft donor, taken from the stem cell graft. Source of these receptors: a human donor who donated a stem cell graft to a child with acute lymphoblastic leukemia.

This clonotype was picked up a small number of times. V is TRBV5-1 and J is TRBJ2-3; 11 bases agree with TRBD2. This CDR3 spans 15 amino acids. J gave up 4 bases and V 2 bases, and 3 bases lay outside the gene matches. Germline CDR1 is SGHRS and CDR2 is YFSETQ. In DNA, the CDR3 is TGCGCCAGCAGCTTACTAGCGGGAGTTTCAGATACGCAGTATTTT. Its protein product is CASSLLAGVSDTQYF.

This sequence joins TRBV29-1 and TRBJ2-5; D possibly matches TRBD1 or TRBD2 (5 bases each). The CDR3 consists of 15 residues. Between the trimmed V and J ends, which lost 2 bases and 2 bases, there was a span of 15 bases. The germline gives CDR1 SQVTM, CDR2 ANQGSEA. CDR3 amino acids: CSVELSGTPQETQYF. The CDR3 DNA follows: TGCAGCGTTGAACTCTCCGGGACGCCTCAAGAGACCCAGTACTTC.

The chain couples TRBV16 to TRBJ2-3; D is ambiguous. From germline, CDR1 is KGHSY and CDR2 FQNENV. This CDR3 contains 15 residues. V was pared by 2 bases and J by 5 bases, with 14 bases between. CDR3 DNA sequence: TGTGCCAGCAGCCAAAGATTTCTAGGCGGAGATACGCAGTATTTT. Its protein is CASSQRFLGGDTQYF.

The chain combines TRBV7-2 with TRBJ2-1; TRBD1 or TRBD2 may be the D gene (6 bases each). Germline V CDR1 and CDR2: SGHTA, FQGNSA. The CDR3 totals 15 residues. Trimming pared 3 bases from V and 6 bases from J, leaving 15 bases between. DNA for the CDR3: TGTGCCAGCAGCTTCTTGGTAGGGGGGCTCAATGAGCAGTTCTTC. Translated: CASSFLVGGLNEQFF.

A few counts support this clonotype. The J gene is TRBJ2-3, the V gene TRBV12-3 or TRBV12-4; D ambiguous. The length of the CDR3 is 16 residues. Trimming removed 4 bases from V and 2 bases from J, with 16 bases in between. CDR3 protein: CASSSPGRPATDTQYF. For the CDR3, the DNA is TGTGCCAGCAGTTCCCCCGGGCGGCCGGCCACAGATACGCAGTATTTT.

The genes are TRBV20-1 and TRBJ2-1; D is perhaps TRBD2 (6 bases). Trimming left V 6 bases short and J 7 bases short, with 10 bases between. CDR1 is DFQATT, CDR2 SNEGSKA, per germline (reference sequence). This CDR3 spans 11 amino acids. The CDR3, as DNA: TGCAGTGCCCAGGGACTGAATGAGCAGTTCTTC. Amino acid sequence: CSAQGLNEQFF.

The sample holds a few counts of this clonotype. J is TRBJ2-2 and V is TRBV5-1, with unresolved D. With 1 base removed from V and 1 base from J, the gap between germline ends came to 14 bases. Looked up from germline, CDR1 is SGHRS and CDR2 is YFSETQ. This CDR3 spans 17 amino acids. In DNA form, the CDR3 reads TGCGCCAGCAGCTTGAGTTTTATTGCGCGGAACACCGGGGAGCTGTTTTTT. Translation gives CASSLSFIARNTGELFF.

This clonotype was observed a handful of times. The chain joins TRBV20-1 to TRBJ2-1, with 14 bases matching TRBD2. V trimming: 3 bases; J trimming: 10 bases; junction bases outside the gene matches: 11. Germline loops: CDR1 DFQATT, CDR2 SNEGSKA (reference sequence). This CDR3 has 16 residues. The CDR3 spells CSARSAGTSGRGEQFF. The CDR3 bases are TGCAGTGCTAGGAGCGCCGGGACTAGCGGGAGAGGGGAGCAGTTCTTC.

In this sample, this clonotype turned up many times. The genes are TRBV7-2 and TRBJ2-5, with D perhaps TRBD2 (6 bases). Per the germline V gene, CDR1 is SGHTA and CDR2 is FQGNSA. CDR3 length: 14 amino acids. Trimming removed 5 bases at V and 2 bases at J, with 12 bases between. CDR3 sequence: CASSPLGGQETQYF. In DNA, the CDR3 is TGTGCCAGCAGCCCCCTGGGAGGACAAGAGACCCAGTACTTC.

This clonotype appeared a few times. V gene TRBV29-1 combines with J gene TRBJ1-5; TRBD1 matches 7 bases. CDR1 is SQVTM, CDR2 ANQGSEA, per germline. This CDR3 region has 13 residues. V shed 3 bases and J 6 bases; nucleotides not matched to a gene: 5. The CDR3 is CSVDEGAGQPQHF. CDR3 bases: TGCAGCGTTGATGAGGGGGCGGGTCAGCCCCAGCATTTT.

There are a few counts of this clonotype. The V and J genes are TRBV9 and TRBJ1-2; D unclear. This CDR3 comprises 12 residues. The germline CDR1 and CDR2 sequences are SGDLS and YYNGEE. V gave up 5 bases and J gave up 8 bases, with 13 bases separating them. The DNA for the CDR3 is TGTGCCAGCAGACACTCCCTACAAGGCTACACCTTC. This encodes CASRHSLQGYTF.

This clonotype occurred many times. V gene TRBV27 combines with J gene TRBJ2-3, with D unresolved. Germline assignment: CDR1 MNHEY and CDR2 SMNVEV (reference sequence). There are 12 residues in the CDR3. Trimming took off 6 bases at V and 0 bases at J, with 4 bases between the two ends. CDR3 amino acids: CASSQSTDTQYF. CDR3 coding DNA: TGTGCCAGCAGCCAAAGCACAGATACGCAGTATTTT.

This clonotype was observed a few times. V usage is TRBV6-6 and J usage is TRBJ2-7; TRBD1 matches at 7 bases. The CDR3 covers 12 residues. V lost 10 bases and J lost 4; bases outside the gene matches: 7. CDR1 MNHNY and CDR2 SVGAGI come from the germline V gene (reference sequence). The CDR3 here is CATPSDRYEQYF. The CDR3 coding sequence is TGTGCCACCCCCTCGGACAGGTACGAGCAGTACTTC.

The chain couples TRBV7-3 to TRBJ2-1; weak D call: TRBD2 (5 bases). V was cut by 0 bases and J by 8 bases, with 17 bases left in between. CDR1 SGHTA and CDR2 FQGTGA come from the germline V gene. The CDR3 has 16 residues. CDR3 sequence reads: CASSLTSGRQRHEQFF. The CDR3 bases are TGTGCCAGCAGCTTAACCTCGGGAAGACAAAGGCATGAGCAGTTCTTC.

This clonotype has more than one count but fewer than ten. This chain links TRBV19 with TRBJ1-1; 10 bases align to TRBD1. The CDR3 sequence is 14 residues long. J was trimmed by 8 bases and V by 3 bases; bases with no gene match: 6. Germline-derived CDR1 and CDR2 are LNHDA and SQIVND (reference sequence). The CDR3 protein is CASSIGTGVSEAFF. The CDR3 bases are TGTGCCAGTAGTATTGGGACAGGGGTATCCGAAGCTTTCTTT. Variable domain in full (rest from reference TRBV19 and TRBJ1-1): DGGITQSPKYLFRKEGQNVTLSCEQNLNHDAMYWYRQDPGQGLRLIYYSQIVNDFQKGDIAEGYSVSREKKESFPLTVTSAQKNPTAFYLCASSIGTGVSEAFFGQGTRLTVV.

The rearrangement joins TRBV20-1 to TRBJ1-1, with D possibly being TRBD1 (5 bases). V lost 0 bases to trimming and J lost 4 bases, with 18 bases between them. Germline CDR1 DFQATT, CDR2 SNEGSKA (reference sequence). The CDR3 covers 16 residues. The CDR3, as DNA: TGCAGTGCTAGAGATCCGGTGGCAGGGAGGTCCACTGAAGCTTTCTTT. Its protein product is CSARDPVAGRSTEAFF.

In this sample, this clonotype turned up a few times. The CDR3 is CASSSGPVGTEAFF. The CDR3 bases are TGCGCCAGCAGCTCGGGACCGGTTGGAACTGAAGCTTTCTTT. This chain joins TRBV5-1 and TRBJ1-1, with a tentative D call TRBD1 (5 bases). The CDR3 runs to 14 residues. V was cut by 3 bases and J by 5 bases, with 14 bases left in between. Germline loops: CDR1 SGHRS, CDR2 YFSETQ.

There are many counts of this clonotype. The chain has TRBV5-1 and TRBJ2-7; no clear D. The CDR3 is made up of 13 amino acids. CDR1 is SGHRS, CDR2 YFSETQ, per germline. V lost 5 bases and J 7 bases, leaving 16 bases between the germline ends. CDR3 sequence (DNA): TGCGCCAGCAGGACTCCCAGAATGAGGGAGCAGTACTTC. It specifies CASRTPRMREQYF. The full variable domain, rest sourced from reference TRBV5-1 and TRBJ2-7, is KAGVTQTPRYLIKTRGQQVTLSCSPISGHRSVSWYQQTPGQGLQFLFEYFSETQRNKGNFPGRFSGRQFSNSRSEMNVSTLELGDSALYLCASRTPRMREQYFGPGTRLTVT.

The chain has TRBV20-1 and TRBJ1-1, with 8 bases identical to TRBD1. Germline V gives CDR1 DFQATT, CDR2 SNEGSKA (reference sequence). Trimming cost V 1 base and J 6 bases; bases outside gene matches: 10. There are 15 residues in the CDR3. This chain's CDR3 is CSARVRGQGFAEAFF. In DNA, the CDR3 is TGCAGTGCTAGAGTCAGAGGACAGGGATTCGCTGAAGCTTTCTTT.

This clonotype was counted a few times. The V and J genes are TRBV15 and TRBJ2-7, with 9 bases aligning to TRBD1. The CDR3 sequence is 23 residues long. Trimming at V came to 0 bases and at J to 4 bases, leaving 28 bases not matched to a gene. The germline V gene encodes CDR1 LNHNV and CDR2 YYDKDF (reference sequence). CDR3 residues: CATSRDTFGDPIGQGPFEYEQYF. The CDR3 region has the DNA TGTGCCACCAGCAGAGATACTTTTGGGGACCCAATCGGACAGGGGCCCTTCGAGTACGAGCAGTACTTC.

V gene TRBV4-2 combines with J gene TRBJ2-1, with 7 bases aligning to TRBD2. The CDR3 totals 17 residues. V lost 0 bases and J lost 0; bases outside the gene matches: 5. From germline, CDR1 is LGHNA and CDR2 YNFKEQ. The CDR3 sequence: CASSQDLGGSSYNEQFF. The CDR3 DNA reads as TGTGCCAGCAGCCAAGATCTAGGCGGGAGCTCCTACAATGAGCAGTTCTTC.